This TCR beta chain was sequenced in a study of shared clonotypes between healthy human individuals. Produced via immunoSEQ multiplex PCR; TCRdb's table is partial and in-frame only. This sample has some 2.1 million clones, with just over 90% found just once. Points from the study as a whole: The generation probabilities recorded for non-shared clonotypes fell below those of clonotypes shared by all four donors. A generally larger estimated richness was seen in naive subsets than in memory subsets. Clonotype sharing among donors was expected to depend on sequencing depth.

On this clone: What it recognizes is unknown.

Naive-designated CD8 cells lacked CD45RO, were positively enriched for CCR7, and omitted terminally differentiated effector memory CD45RA+ cells. This clonotype was sampled from a man younger than 30 in good health. Some clones in this sample may be carry-over from other donors' samples. Sequenced sample: naive CD8+ T cells from PBMCs.

In nucleotides, the CDR3 is TGTGCCACCAGCAACATATTTGGGGGCTACGAGCAGTACTTC. It yields the protein CATSNIFGGYEQYF. The chain is built from TRBV15 and TRBJ2-7, with D possibly called TRBD1 or TRBD2 (5 bases each). Trimming shortened V by 4 bases and J by 3 bases, and 13 bases separated the two germline ends. CDR3 length: 14 residues. Germline CDR1 and CDR2: LNHNV and YYDKDF (reference sequence).